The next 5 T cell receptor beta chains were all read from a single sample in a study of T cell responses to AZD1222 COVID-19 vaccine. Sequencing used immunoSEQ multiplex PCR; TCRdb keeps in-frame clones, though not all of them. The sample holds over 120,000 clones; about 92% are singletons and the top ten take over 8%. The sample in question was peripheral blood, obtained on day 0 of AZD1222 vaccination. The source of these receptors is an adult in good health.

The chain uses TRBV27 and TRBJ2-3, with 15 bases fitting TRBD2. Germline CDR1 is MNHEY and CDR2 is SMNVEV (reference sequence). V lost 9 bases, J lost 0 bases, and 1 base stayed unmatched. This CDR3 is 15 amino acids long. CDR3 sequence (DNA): TGTGCCAGTGGACTAGCGGGGGGGAGCACAGATACGCAGTATTTT. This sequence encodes CASGLAGGSTDTQYF.

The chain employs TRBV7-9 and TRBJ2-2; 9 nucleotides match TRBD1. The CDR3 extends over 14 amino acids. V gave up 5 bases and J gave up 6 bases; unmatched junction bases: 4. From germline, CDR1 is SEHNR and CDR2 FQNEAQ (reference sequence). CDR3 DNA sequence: TGTGCCAGCAGCAGGGACAGGGAGGCCGGGGAGCTGTTTTTT. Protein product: CASSRDREAGELFF.

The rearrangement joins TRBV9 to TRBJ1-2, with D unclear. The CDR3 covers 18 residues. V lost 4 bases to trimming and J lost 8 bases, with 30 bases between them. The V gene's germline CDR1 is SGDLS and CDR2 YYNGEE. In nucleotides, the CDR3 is TGTGCCAGCAGCCCCCGCGCCTCCTTCTTGCGCGCGGAGTCCGGCTACACCTTC. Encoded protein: CASSPRASFLRAESGYTF.

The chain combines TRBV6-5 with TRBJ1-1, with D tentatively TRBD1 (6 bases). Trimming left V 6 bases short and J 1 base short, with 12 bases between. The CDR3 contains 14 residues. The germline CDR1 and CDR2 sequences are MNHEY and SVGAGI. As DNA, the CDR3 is TGTGCCAGCAGCCTCCGACAGGAGAACACTGAAGCTTTCTTT. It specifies CASSLRQENTEAFF.

The CDR3 bases are TGTGCCAGCAGTCAAGGGGCTAACACTGAAGCTTTCTTT. Residues: CASSQGANTEAFF. The J gene is TRBJ1-1, the V gene TRBV27; possible D gene TRBD1, 5 bases. V lost 5 bases, J lost 2 bases, and 9 bases lay in between. CDR3 length: 13 amino acids. The germline gives CDR1 MNHEY, CDR2 SMNVEV (reference sequence).